This T cell receptor (beta chain) comes out of a study of T cell changes during pregnancy in multiple sclerosis. Profiling relied on immunoSEQ multiplex PCR, and the TCRdb table lists in-frame clones only, not all of them. The repertoire holds tens of thousands of clones, with about nine tenths as singletons. CDR3 length: 14 amino acids. Germline CDR1 is LNHDA and CDR2 is SQIVND (reference sequence). Trimming took 3 bases from V and 4 from J, leaving 12 bases between them. This material consisted of peripheral blood, taken after pregnancy. The TCR sequence derives from a female donor in good health, enrolled as a control in a pregnancy study. This sequence joins TRBV19 and TRBJ1-1; D gene unclear. CDR3 nucleotide sequence: TGTGCCAGTAGTATTAAAAAAGGGAGCACTGAAGCTTTCTTT. Its protein is CASSIKKGSTEAFF.